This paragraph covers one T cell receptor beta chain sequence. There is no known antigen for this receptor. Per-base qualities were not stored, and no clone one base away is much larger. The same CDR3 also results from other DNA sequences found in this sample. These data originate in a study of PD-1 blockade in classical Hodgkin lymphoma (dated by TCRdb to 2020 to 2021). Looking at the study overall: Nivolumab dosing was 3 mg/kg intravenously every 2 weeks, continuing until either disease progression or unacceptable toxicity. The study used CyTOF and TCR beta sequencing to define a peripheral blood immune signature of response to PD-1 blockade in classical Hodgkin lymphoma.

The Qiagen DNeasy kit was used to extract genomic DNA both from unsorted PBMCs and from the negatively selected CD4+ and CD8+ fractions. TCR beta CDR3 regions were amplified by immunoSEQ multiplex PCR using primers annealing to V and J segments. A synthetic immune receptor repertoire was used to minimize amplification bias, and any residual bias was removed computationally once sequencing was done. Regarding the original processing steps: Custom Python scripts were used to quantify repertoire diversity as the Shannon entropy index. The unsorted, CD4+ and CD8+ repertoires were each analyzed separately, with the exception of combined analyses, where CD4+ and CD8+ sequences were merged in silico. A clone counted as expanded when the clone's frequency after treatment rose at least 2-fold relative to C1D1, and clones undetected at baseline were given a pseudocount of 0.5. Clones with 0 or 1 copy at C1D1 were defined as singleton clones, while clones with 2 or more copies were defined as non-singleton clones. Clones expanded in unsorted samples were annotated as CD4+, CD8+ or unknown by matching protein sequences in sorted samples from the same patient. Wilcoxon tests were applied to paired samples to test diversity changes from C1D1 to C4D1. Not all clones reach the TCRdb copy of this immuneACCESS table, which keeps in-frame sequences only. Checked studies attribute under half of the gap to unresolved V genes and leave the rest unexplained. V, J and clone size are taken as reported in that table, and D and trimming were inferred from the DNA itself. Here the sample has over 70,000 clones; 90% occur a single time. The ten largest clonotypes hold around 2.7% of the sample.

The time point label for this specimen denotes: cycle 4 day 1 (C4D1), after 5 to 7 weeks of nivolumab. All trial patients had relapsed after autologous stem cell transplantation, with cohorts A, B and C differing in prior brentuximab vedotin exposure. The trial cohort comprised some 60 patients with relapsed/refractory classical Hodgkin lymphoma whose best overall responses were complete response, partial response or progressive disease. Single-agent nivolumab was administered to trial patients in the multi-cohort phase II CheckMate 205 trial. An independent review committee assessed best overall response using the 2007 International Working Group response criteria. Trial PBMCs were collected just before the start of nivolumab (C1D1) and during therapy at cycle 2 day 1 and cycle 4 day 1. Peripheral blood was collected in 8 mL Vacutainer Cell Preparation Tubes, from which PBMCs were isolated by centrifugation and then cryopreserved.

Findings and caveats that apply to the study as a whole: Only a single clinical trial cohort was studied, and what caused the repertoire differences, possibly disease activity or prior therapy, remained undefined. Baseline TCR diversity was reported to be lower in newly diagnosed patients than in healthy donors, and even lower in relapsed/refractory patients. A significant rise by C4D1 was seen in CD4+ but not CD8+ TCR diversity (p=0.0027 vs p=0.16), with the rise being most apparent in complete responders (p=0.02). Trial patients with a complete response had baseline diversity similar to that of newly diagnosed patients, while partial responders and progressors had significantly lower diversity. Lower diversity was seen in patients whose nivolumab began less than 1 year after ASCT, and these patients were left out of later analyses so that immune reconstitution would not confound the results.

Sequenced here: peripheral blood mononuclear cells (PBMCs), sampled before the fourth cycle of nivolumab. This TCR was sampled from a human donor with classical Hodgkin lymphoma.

The DNA sequence follows: TGTGCCAGCAGCTTGGACTCCAATCAGCCCCAGCATTTT. Translated, this is CASSLDSNQPQHF. In this chain, TRBV5-4 is recombined with TRBJ1-5; a confident D gene designation cannot be given. CDR1 and CDR2, per the germline V gene (reference sequence), are SGHNT and YYREEE. V is reduced by 0 bases and J by 3 bases, leaving a spacing of 4 bases between them. From cysteine to phenylalanine, the CDR3 is 13 amino acids long. The retained sequence is limited to the CDR3, 39 bases, with the frame set at the first base.